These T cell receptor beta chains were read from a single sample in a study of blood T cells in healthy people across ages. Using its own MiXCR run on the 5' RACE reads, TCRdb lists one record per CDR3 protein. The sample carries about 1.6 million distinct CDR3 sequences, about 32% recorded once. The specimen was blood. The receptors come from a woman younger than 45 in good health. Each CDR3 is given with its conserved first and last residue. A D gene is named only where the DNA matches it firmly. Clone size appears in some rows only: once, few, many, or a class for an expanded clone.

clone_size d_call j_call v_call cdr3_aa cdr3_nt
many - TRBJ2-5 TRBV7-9 CASSLGAFQYF TGTGCCAGCAGCCTCGGGGCCTTCCAGTACTTC
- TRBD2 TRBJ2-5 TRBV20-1 CSARDGREGGWETQYF TGCAGTGCTAGAGATGGGCGGGAGGGGGGTTGGGAGACCCAGTACTTC
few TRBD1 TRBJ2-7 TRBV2 CASSGDQGADEQYF TGTGCCAGCAGTGGTGACCAGGGGGCTGACGAGCAGTACTTC
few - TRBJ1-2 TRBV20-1 CSAAPQGTYGYTF TGCAGTGCAGCCCCCCAGGGGACCTATGGCTACACCTTC
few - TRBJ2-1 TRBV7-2 CASSLGVHNEQFF TGTGCCAGCAGCTTAGGAGTACACAATGAGCAGTTCTTC
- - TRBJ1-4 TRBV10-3 CAISDGRTNEKLFF TGTGCCATCAGTGATGGACGGACTAATGAAAAACTGTTTTTT
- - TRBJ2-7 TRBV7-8 CASSLGGRGPAYEQYF TGTGCCAGCAGCTTGGGGGGTAGGGGACCAGCCTACGAGCAGTACTTC
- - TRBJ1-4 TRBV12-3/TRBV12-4 CASSFLYEKLFF TGTGCCAGCAGTTTCCTGTATGAAAAACTGTTTTTT
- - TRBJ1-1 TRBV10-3 CAISELDMNTEAFF TGTGCCATCAGTGAGTTGGATATGAACACTGAAGCTTTCTTT
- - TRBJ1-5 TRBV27 CASSFTAVTLSNQPQHF TGTGCCAGCAGTTTTACTGCAGTAACTCTAAGCAATCAGCCCCAGCATTTT
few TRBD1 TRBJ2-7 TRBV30 CAADRGAYEQYF TGTGCCGCGGACAGGGGAGCCTACGAGCAGTACTTC
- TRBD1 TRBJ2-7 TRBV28 CASSTPGTALYEQYF TGTGCCAGCAGTACCCCCGGGACAGCCCTCTACGAGCAGTACTTC
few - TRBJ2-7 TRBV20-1 CSAREPKRVYEQYF TGCAGTGCTAGAGAGCCAAAACGAGTTTACGAGCAGTACTTC
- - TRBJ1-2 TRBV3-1 CASSPAAGEDYGYTF TGTGCCAGCAGCCCTGCCGCTGGAGAAGACTATGGCTACACCTTC
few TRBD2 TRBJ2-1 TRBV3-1 CASKPGTSGVNEQFF TGTGCCAGCAAGCCAGGGACTAGCGGGGTCAATGAGCAGTTCTTC
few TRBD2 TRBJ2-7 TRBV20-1 CSASSGAAIYEQYF TGCAGTGCGAGTAGCGGGGCCGCTATCTACGAGCAGTACTTC
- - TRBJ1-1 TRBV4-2 CASSQASGGRAGTEAFF TGTGCCAGCAGCCAAGCGAGCGGTGGCCGGGCGGGCACTGAAGCTTTCTTT
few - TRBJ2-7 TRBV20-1 CSAKGPNFYEQYF TGCAGTGCTAAGGGACCGAATTTCTACGAGCAGTACTTC
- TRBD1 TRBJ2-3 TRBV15 CATSTGDREGGTQYF TGTGCCACCAGCACCGGGGACAGGGAGGGTGGTACGCAGTATTTT
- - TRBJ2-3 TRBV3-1 CASSPTLLGTDTQYF TGTGCCAGCAGTCCCACCCTTCTAGGAACAGATACGCAGTATTTT
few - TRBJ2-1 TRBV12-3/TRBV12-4 CASSFTPLGYNEQFF TGTGCCAGCAGTTTCACGCCTCTGGGATACAATGAGCAGTTCTTC
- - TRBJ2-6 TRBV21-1 CASSMSSFGVNVLTF TGTGCCAGCAGCATGTCTAGCTTCGGGGTCAACGTCCTGACTTTC
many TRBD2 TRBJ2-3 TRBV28 CASSAPRGSSRDTQYF TGTGCCAGCTCCGCCCCCCGCGGGAGTTCAAGGGATACGCAGTATTTT
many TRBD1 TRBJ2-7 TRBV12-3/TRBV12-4 CASSLAPGTGEEQYF TGTGCCAGCAGTTTAGCGCCCGGGACAGGGGAAGAGCAGTACTTC
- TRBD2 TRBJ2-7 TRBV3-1 CASSQRGRVGEQYF TGTGCCAGCAGCCAACGCGGGAGAGTTGGCGAGCAGTACTTC
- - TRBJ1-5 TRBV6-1 CASSEARTDRRHF TGTGCCAGCAGTGAAGCTAGGACGGACCGGCGGCATTTT
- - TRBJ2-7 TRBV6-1 CASTRGRVTQNSYEQYF TGTGCCAGCACAAGAGGGCGGGTGACACAGAACTCCTACGAGCAGTACTTC
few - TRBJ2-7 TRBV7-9 CASSPYPTDTYEQYF TGTGCCAGCAGCCCCTACCCGACAGACACTTACGAGCAGTACTTC
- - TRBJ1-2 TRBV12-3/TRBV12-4 CASGGRPQGNGYTF TGTGCCAGCGGTGGTCGCCCCCAGGGGAATGGCTACACCTTC
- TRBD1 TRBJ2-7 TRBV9 CAEDRGLYEQYF TGTGCCGAGGACAGGGGGCTATACGAGCAGTACTTC
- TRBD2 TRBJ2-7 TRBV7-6 CASSFGLAGSSYEQYF TGTGCCAGCAGCTTCGGACTAGCGGGTAGCTCCTACGAGCAGTACTTC
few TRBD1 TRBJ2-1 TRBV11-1 CASSRPGQLYNEQFF TGTGCCAGCAGCCGCCCGGGACAGCTATACAATGAGCAGTTCTTC
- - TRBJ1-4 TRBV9 CASSPTGGSTKLFF TGTGCCAGCAGCCCCACCGGCGGCAGTACGAAACTGTTTTTT
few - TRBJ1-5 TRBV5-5 CASSLVERSNQPQHF TGTGCCAGCAGCTTGGTCGAACGGAGCAATCAGCCCCAGCATTTT
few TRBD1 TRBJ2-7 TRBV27 CASSPGTGYNEQYF TGTGCCAGCAGTCCAGGGACAGGGTACAACGAGCAGTACTTC
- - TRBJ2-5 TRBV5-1 CASSLERGHQETQYF TGCGCCAGCAGCTTGGAACGCGGGCACCAAGAGACCCAGTACTTC
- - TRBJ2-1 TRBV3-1 CASRLDITDEQFF TGTGCCAGCAGGCTAGACATTACCGATGAGCAGTTCTTC
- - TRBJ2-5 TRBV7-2 CASSFWTIGEQYF TGTGCCAGCAGCTTTTGGACTATCGGGGAGCAGTACTTC
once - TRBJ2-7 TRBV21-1 CASSYSSQGEEQYF TGTGCCAGCAGTTACTCCTCCCAGGGTGAAGAGCAGTACTTC
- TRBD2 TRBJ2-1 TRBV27 CASSYGRAVWNEQFF TGTGCCAGCAGTTACGGGAGGGCTGTCTGGAATGAGCAGTTCTTC
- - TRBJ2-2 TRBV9 CASSVTLLNTGELFF TGTGCCAGCAGCGTAACACTGTTGAACACCGGGGAGCTGTTTTTT
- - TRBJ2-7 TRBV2 CASSEEQGPFYEQYF TGTGCCAGCAGTGAAGAGCAGGGTCCATTCTACGAGCAGTACTTC
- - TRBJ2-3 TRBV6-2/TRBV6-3 CASSSGPGGPDTQYF TGTGCCAGCAGTTCCGGGCCCGGGGGCCCAGATACGCAGTATTTT
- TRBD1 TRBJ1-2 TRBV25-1 CASSTMRTGQGYTF TGTGCCAGCAGTACGATGAGGACAGGGCAAGGCTACACCTTC
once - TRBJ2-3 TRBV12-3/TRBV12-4 CACRTRQGTSDLVDTQYF TGTGCCTGCAGAACACGACAGGGGACTAGTGACCTGGTAGATACGCAGTATTTT
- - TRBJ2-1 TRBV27 CASSFIQGEVSYNERFF TGTGCCAGCAGTTTCATACAGGGAGAGGTTTCCTACAATGAGCGGTTCTTC
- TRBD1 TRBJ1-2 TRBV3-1 CASSHNRGGPLIHGYTF TGTGCCAGCAGCCATAACAGGGGCGGGCCCTTGATTCATGGCTACACCTTC
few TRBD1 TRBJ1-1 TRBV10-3 CAISGPPQGARIGTEAFF TGTGCCATCAGTGGGCCCCCACAGGGGGCGCGAATTGGGACTGAAGCTTTCTTT
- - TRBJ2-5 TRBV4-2 CAGSQDLGASGQETQYF TGTGCCGGCAGCCAAGATCTGGGGGCGTCTGGCCAAGAGACCCAGTACTTC
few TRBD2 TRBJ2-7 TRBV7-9 CASSIRTSGIHEQYF TGTGCCAGCAGCATACGGACTAGCGGGATCCACGAGCAGTACTTC
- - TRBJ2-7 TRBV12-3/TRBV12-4 CASSLDSSRAYEQYF TGTGCCAGCAGTTTAGACTCCTCGCGGGCCTACGAGCAGTACTTC
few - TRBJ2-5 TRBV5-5 CASSFGGGRQETQYF TGTGCCAGCAGCTTCGGTGGAGGGCGGCAAGAGACCCAGTACTTC
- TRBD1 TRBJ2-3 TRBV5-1 CASSRTDRLSTDTQYF TGCGCCAGCAGCCGGACGGACAGGCTAAGCACAGATACGCAGTATTTT
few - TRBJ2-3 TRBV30 CAWTGGPIMSGWDRGYTDTQYF TGTGCCTGGACCGGAGGGCCCATTATGTCGGGATGGGATCGGGGGTACACAGATACGCAGTATTTT
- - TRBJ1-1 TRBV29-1 CSAQLMYRDTEAFF TGCAGCGCCCAATTGATGTACAGGGACACTGAAGCTTTCTTT
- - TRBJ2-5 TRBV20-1 CSARDRPQETQYF TGCAGTGCTAGAGATCGCCCCCAAGAGACCCAGTACTTC
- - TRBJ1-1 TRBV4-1 CASSQASGATEAFF TGCGCCAGCAGCCAGGCCTCAGGGGCCACTGAAGCTTTCTTT
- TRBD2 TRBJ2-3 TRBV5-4 CASSLRLAGFSTDTQYF TGTGCCAGCAGCCTCCGACTAGCGGGCTTTAGCACAGATACGCAGTATTTT
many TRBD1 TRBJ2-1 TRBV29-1 CSVVGRGIYNEQFF TGCAGCGTTGTTGGCAGGGGGATCTACAATGAGCAGTTCTTC
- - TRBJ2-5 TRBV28 CASSLIQGETQYF TGTGCCAGCAGTTTAATCCAGGGGGAGACCCAGTACTTC